Shown below are 29 T cell receptor beta chains from a single sample sequenced in a study of blood T cells in healthy people across ages (dated by TCRdb to about 2015). Library preparation used 5' RACE. Sequenced on an Illumina HiSeq 2500. A second PCR of roughly 7 to 12 cycles was run with a J-beta primer mix and a sample-barcoded 5' primer. TCRdb passed the public sequencing reads through fastp at Q25 and MiXCR, retaining productive beta sequences. Each entry merges the rows of one CDR3 protein and shows their most common DNA and genes. The sample table holds 650,000 or so distinct CDR3 sequences, of which about 51% were seen once. The ten top clones hold 13% of the sample. The sample comprised blood. The receptors shown here come from a woman of 80 years or more in good health.

This clonotype was seen ten or more times. The genes are TRBV12-3 or TRBV12-4 and TRBJ2-7, with unresolved D. The CDR3 is made up of 13 amino acids. V was trimmed by 2 bases and J by 3 bases, leaving 8 bases between them. The CDR3, as DNA: TGTGCCAGCAGTTTAAAGGGCGGCTACGAGCAGTACTTC. It is translated as CASSLKGGYEQYF.

Remarks on this clonotype: A read error is possible here, since a much larger clone lies one base away. This rearrangement joins TRBV27 to TRBJ2-1; D is perhaps TRBD1 (6 bases). Trimming shortened V by 5 bases and J by 4 bases, and 18 bases separated the two germline ends. The CDR3 totals 16 residues. Germline assignment: CDR1 MNHEY and CDR2 SMNVEV (reference sequence). The DNA of the CDR3 is TGTGCCAGCAGTCTCGTCACAGGGCGGGCATACAATGAGCAGTTCTTC. Its translation is CASSLVTGRAYNEQFF.

This clonotype was seen only a few times. The chain joins TRBV27 to TRBJ2-2, with D unresolved. There are 14 residues in the CDR3. CDR1 MNHEY and CDR2 SMNVEV come from the germline V gene (reference sequence). V was trimmed by 2 bases and J by 6 bases, leaving 10 bases between them. In DNA form, the CDR3 reads TGTGCCAGCAGTTTAAAGGGTTTCGCCGGGGAGCTGTTTTTT. Translated, it gives CASSLKGFAGELFF.

In regard to this clonotype: Just one base apart from a much larger clone, this may be a read error. The chain joins TRBV4-2 to TRBJ2-3, with 9 bases aligning to TRBD2. Germline assignment: CDR1 LGHNA and CDR2 YNFKEQ. The CDR3 is 16 residues long. CDR3 sequence reads: CVSSQEAGGSTDTQYF. CDR3 DNA sequence: TGTGTCAGCAGCCAAGAAGCGGGGGGAAGCACAGATACGCAGTATTTT.

This clonotype was seen ten or more times. The CDR3 region is CASSFGPSYEQYF. The CDR3 DNA is TGTGCCAGCAGCTTCGGTCCCTCCTACGAGCAGTACTTC. J is TRBJ2-7 and V is TRBV7-3, with unresolved D. The V and J ends lost 3 bases and 0 bases respectively, with 6 bases between them. This CDR3 has 13 amino acids. Germline values: CDR1 SGHTA, CDR2 FQGTGA.

The chain is built from TRBV12-3 or TRBV12-4 and TRBJ1-5; D not resolved. Trimming removed 3 bases at V and 0 bases at J, with 12 bases between. This CDR3 contains 16 residues. In DNA, the CDR3 is TGTGCCAGCAGTTTGGGGTCGGGGTCTAGCAATCAGCCCCAGCATTTT. The encoded protein is CASSLGSGSSNQPQHF.

This clonotype has a count of ten or more. The gene calls are TRBV28 and TRBJ2-1, with 7 bases that match TRBD1. V was pared by 7 bases and J by 6 bases, with 12 bases of the junction left unmatched. Germline V gives CDR1 MDHEN, CDR2 SYDVKM. The CDR3 totals 15 residues. CDR3 loop: CASNLGTARGNEQFF. In DNA form, the CDR3 reads TGTGCCAGCAACCTAGGGACAGCTCGGGGCAATGAGCAGTTCTTC.

The chain employs TRBV20-1 and TRBJ2-7; 8 bases line up with TRBD2. CDR1 is DFQATT and CDR2 is SNEGSKA in the germline V gene (reference sequence). The junction had 14 bases not matched to a gene; V was cut back by 4 bases and J by 9 bases. The CDR3 runs to 14 residues. The CDR3 spells CSAKLSGLAKMQYF. In DNA, the CDR3 is TGCAGTGCTAAATTATCCGGACTAGCTAAGATGCAGTACTTC.

This clonotype was observed a single time. This CDR3 reads CSAIRDYGYTF. CDR3 DNA sequence: TGCAGTGCTATCAGGGATTATGGCTACACCTTC. The V and J genes are TRBV20-1 and TRBJ1-2, with D maybe TRBD1 (5 bases). V was shortened by 4 bases and J by 5 bases, with 8 bases between the two germline ends. The V gene's germline CDR1 is DFQATT and CDR2 SNEGSKA (reference sequence). CDR3 length: 11 residues.

The chain employs TRBV29-1 and TRBJ2-5; D may be TRBD1 (5 bases). The J call may be incorrect, as the DNA end agrees better with TRBJ2-7. This CDR3 spans 13 amino acids. Germline assignment: CDR1 SQVTM and CDR2 ANQGSEA. The CDR3 region has the DNA TGCAGCGTTGACGCAGGGTGGGGATGCGAGCAGTACTTC. Translating gives CSVDAGWGCEQYF.

In this sample, this clonotype turned up many times. This chain's CDR3 is CASSFSGQDNSPLHF. CDR3 bases: TGCGCCAGCAGCTTCTCGGGACAGGATAATTCACCCCTCCACTTT. The chain couples TRBV5-1 to TRBJ1-6; TRBD1 aligns across 8 bases. Per germline, CDR1 SGHRS and CDR2 YFSETQ. The V segment lost 2 bases and the J segment 5 bases; nucleotides outside the gene matches: 3. The CDR3 loop spans 15 amino acids.

This clonotype was detected many times. The chain has TRBV27 and TRBJ2-5; D gene ambiguous. The CDR3 extends over 15 amino acids. CDR1 is MNHEY and CDR2 is SMNVEV in the germline V gene (reference sequence). Between the trimmed V and J ends, which lost 1 base and 5 bases, there was a span of 14 bases. The CDR3 coding sequence is TGTGCCAGCAGTTTATACGGGTCGGATGGGGAGACCCAGTACTTC. Its protein is CASSLYGSDGETQYF.

This clonotype was counted a few times. V gene TRBV20-1 combines with J gene TRBJ1-2; a possible D gene is TRBD1 (6 bases). The germline CDR1 and CDR2 sequences are DFQATT and SNEGSKA (reference sequence). Trimming cost V 1 base and J 0 bases, with 9 bases left between them. The CDR3 is 14 amino acids. The CDR3 sequence: CSARVRGANYGYTF. The DNA of the CDR3 is TGCAGTGCTAGAGTCAGGGGAGCTAACTATGGCTACACCTTC.

The rearrangement joins TRBV7-3 to TRBJ2-1; tentative D call: TRBD2 (6 bases). The CDR3 runs 13 residues. Trimming left V 4 bases short and J 8 bases short, with 12 bases between. Germline CDR1 reads SGHTA; CDR2 reads FQGTGA. DNA for the CDR3: TGTGCCAGCAGCTCCGGGGGATACGATGAGCAGTTCTTC. This gives the protein CASSSGGYDEQFF.

In this sample, this clonotype turned up a few times. The V call is TRBV7-2, the J call TRBJ2-2; D is unclear. CDR1 and CDR2 from the germline V gene are SGHTA and FQGNSA. The germline V and J ends were trimmed by 7 bases and 3 bases, with 15 bases remaining between them. The CDR3 spans 15 residues. The CDR3 loop is CASNHDSGHTGELFF. CDR3 sequence (DNA): TGTGCCAGCAACCATGATTCAGGCCACACCGGGGAGCTGTTTTTT.

About this clonotype: This sequence may be a read error, since a much larger clone differs from it by one base. This chain uses TRBV7-6 with TRBJ2-7; possible D gene TRBD2, 6 bases. The germline V gene encodes CDR1 SGHVS and CDR2 FNYEAQ. This CDR3 is built from 13 residues. CDR3 DNA sequence: TGTGCCAGCAGCCCTAGCGAAGCCTACAAGCAGTACTTC. Translated: CASSPSEAYKQYF.

The V gene is TRBV24-1, the J gene TRBJ1-2, with D possibly matching TRBD1 (5 bases). Trimming removed 9 bases from V and 8 bases from J, with 18 bases in between. Germline CDR1 and CDR2: KGHDR and SFDVKD. The CDR3 loop spans 13 amino acids. The CDR3 nucleotides read TGTGCCACCGAAGCCCAGGGAGGGCACGGCTACACCTTC. Translating it yields CATEAQGGHGYTF.

The chain links TRBV21-1 to TRBJ2-7; the D segment call TRBD1 is taken from the table without a DNA check. TRBV21-1 is tagged as a pseudogene. The CDR3 is made up of 18 amino acids. The CDR3 spells CASSKETHGTGFSYEQYF. CDR3 DNA: TGTGCCAGCAGCAAAGAAACCCACGGGACAGGGTTCTCCTACGAGCAGTACTTC.

To note about this clonotype: A much larger clone is a single base away; this may be a read error. V usage is TRBV29-1 and J usage is TRBJ2-3, with a tentative D call TRBD1 (5 bases). CDR1 SQVTM and CDR2 ANQGSEA come from the germline V gene. Trimming shortened V by 5 bases and J by 4 bases, and 13 bases separated the two germline ends. This CDR3 has 13 residues. The CDR3 coding sequence is TGCAGCGTTAGGCTGGCAGGGTCAGATACGCAGTATTTT. Amino acids: CSVRLAGSDTQYF.

This clonotype showed up just a few times. A much larger clone is a single base away; this may be a read error. The rearrangement links TRBV6-6 to TRBJ2-5; D unresolved. With 8 bases removed from V and 11 bases from J, the gap between germline ends came to 12 bases. The germline V gene has CDR1 MNHNY and CDR2 SVGAGI (reference sequence). The CDR3 is made up of 10 amino acids. The CDR3 DNA reads TGTGCCAGCGGGCGCAATGAGCAGTACTTC. Translated: CASGRNEQYF.

This clonotype was found a few times. J is TRBJ1-4 and V is TRBV14; 7 nucleotides match TRBD1. Germline-derived CDR1 and CDR2 are SGHDN and FVKESK. The J segment lost 8 bases and the V segment lost 3 bases, leaving 6 bases of the junction unmatched. There are 14 residues in the CDR3. CDR3 sequence reads: CASSHSTGLEKLFF. The CDR3 DNA reads TGTGCCAGCAGCCACTCGACAGGGTTAGAAAAACTGTTTTTT. Combining the CDR3 with reference TRBV14 and TRBJ1-4 gives the whole variable domain EAGVTQFPSHSVIEKGQTVTLRCDPISGHDNLYWYRRVMGKEIKFLLHFVKESKQDESGMPNNRFLAERTGGTYSTLKVQPAELEDSGVYFCASSHSTGLEKLFFGSGTQLSVL.

V usage is TRBV6-5 and J usage is TRBJ1-2; 8 bases are a match to TRBD1. The V and J ends lost 0 bases and 3 bases, in that order; junction bases with no gene match: 3. This CDR3 is 15 amino acids long. Looked up from germline, CDR1 is MNHEY and CDR2 is SVGAGI. CDR3 region: CASSYSTGAYYGYTF. CDR3 DNA: TGTGCCAGCAGTTACTCGACAGGGGCCTACTATGGCTACACCTTC.

Notes on this clonotype: This clone may be a read error of a much larger clone one base away. J is TRBJ2-1 and V is TRBV5-1, with a weak D call TRBD2 (5 bases). Per the germline V gene, CDR1 is SGHRS and CDR2 is YFSETQ. The CDR3 has 14 residues. Here the CDR3 DNA reads TGCGCCAGCAGCTTACCGTCGGGGAGCAATGGGCAGTTCTTC. Its translation: CASSLPSGSNGQFF. Using reference TRBV5-1 and TRBJ2-1 for the parts outside the CDR3, the full variable domain is KAGVTQTPRYLIKTRGQQVTLSCSPISGHRSVSWYQQTPGQGLQFLFEYFSETQRNKGNFPGRFSGRQFSNSRSEMNVSTLELGDSALYLCASSLPSGSNGQFFGPGTRLTVL.

The chain recombines TRBV28 with TRBJ2-1, with D perhaps given as TRBD1 or TRBD2 (5 bases each). This CDR3 has 16 residues. CDR1 is MDHEN, CDR2 SYDVKM, per germline. V was clipped by 6 bases and J by 4 bases, with 19 bases between them. The CDR3 is CASSRRDLGPYNEQFF. For the CDR3, the DNA is TGTGCCAGCAGCAGGCGCGACCTGGGACCTTACAATGAGCAGTTCTTC.

Points on this clonotype: Sequence at one end of the junction differs from germline and may be a read error. This chain joins TRBV28 and TRBJ2-2, with a possible D match to TRBD2 (6 bases). Germline V gene sequence: CDR1 MDHEN, CDR2 SYDVKM. The CDR3 covers 15 residues. CDR3 sequence (DNA): TGTGCCAGTAGTTTATGGGCAGGGAGGACCGGGGAGCTGTTTTTT. Translation: CASSLWAGRTGELFF.

V is TRBV6-6 and J is TRBJ1-1, with D possibly being TRBD1 (5 bases). Per the germline V gene, CDR1 is MNHNY and CDR2 is SVGAGI (reference sequence). Between the trimmed V and J ends, which lost 6 bases and 1 base, there was a span of 15 bases. This CDR3 comprises 15 residues. CDR3 nucleotide sequence: TGTGCCAGCAGCAAACCGGGACCTCGGAACACTGAAGCTTTCTTT. Translated, it gives CASSKPGPRNTEAFF.

This chain uses TRBV5-1 with TRBJ2-1; 8 bases map to TRBD2. Trimming at V came to 3 bases and at J to 7 bases, leaving 9 bases not matched to a gene. Per germline, CDR1 SGHRS and CDR2 YFSETQ. This CDR3 comprises 15 residues. CDR3 sequence reads: CASSSLQRERNEQFF. The CDR3 DNA reads as TGCGCCAGCAGCTCCCTCCAGCGGGAGCGGAATGAGCAGTTCTTC.

J is TRBJ2-1 and V is TRBV3-1, with TRBD2 matching over 12 bases. Germline assignment: CDR1 LGHDT and CDR2 YNNKEL (reference sequence). The ends lost 4 bases at V and 4 bases at J; junction bases unmatched: 5. The CDR3 sequence is 16 residues long. The CDR3 here is CASSRLGTSGYNEQFF. The CDR3 region has the DNA TGTGCCAGCAGCCGTTTAGGGACTAGCGGGTACAATGAGCAGTTCTTC.

CDR3 sequence: CASSLSGGPHNEQFF. CDR3 bases: TGTGCCAGCAGTCTTAGCGGGGGTCCCCACAATGAGCAGTTCTTC. The V and J genes are TRBV12-3 or TRBV12-4 and TRBJ2-1, with TRBD2 matching over 9 bases. V shed 5 bases and J 5 bases; nucleotides not matched to a gene: 7. The CDR3 covers 15 residues.